The 24 T cell receptor beta chains given below trace back to one sample, sequenced in a study of blood T cells in healthy people across ages (dated by TCRdb to between 2014 and 2017). The protocol used for the library was 5' RACE. Reads for this sample came from an Illumina HiSeq 2500. A second PCR of roughly 6 to 11 cycles was run with a J-beta primer mix and a sample-barcoded 5' primer. TCRdb passed the public sequencing reads through fastp at Q25 and MiXCR, retaining productive beta sequences. Records with the same CDR3 protein are collapsed into one entry carrying the most frequent genes and DNA. The table for this sample lists about 900,000 distinct CDR3 sequences; roughly 50% of them were counted only once. The top ten constitute about an eighth of the sample. Sequencing input: blood. All receptors come from a man aged 25 to 40 in good health.

J is TRBJ2-3 and V is TRBV10-3; D is unclear. Trimming stripped 8 bases from V and 0 bases from J, with 3 bases between. The germline gives CDR1 ENHRY, CDR2 SYGVKD. The CDR3 totals 11 residues. CDR3 nucleotides: TGTGCCATCGCAAGCACAGATACGCAGTATTTT. Translated, it gives CAIASTDTQYF.

There are a few counts of this clonotype. The chain uses TRBV12-3 or TRBV12-4 and TRBJ2-5; D remains unclear. The CDR3 extends over 13 amino acids. V was clipped by 6 bases and J by 1 base, with 9 bases between them. In nucleotides, the CDR3 is TGTGCCAGCAGACCCAGGACCCAAGAGACCCAGTACTTC. Translation gives CASRPRTQETQYF.

The chain links TRBV3-1 to TRBJ2-1; TRBD2 matches 8 bases. V dropped 1 base and J dropped 11; count of bases not matched to a gene: 10. CDR3 size: 15 residues. Germline lookup yields CDR1 LGHDT and CDR2 YNNKEL (reference sequence). The CDR3 region has the DNA TGTGCCAGCAGCCAAGTGTACGGGGGGGCAAATAAGCAGTTCTTC. Translation: CASSQVYGGANKQFF.

This clonotype came up once. A much bigger clone sits one base away, suggesting this may be a read error. The chain couples TRBV20-1 to TRBJ2-5; 9 bases are shared with TRBD2. TRBJ2-7 matches the DNA end more closely, so the J call is doubtful. There are 14 residues in the CDR3. The germline V gene encodes CDR1 DFQATT and CDR2 SNEGSKA (reference sequence). The CDR3 bases are TGCAGTGTTACTCCTAGCGGGGTTGGTGACGAGCAGTACTTC. It yields the protein CSVTPSGVGDEQYF.

The V and J genes are TRBV6-6 and TRBJ2-1, with D hard to call. V lost 6 bases and J lost 5, with 8 bases in between. Germline values: CDR1 MNHNY, CDR2 SVGAGI (reference sequence). This CDR3 comprises 12 residues. The CDR3 region has the DNA TGTGCCAGCAGCCCCTCGCACAATGAGCAGTTCTTC. This gives the protein CASSPSHNEQFF.

The chain couples TRBV11-1 to TRBJ2-2, with 8 bases matching TRBD1. This CDR3 contains 15 residues. V lost 3 bases and J lost 2; bases outside the gene matches: 2. Germline V gene data show CDR1 as SGHAT and CDR2 as FQDESV (reference sequence). CDR3 bases: TGTGCCAGCAGCTTGGGACAGGCAAACACCGGGGAGCTGTTTTTT. As protein: CASSLGQANTGELFF.

The chain is built from TRBV28 and TRBJ2-2, with 9 bases matching TRBD1. The CDR3 length is 13 residues. Germline V gene data show CDR1 as MDHEN and CDR2 as SYDVKM. J was trimmed by 4 bases and V by 8 bases; bases with no gene match: 2. The CDR3 DNA reads as TGTGCCAGCCTGACAGGGGGCACCGGGGAGCTGTTTTTT. Translating gives CASLTGGTGELFF.

The rearrangement uses TRBV4-2 and TRBJ2-3; TRBD2 might be the D (6 bases). Germline V lookup: CDR1 LGHNA, CDR2 YNFKEQ. The CDR3 is 18 amino acids. The V gene lost 0 bases and the J gene lost 1 base, with 17 bases spanning the gap. CDR3 region: CASSQDLTRGSGTDTQYF. DNA of the CDR3: TGTGCCAGCAGCCAAGATCTTACGCGGGGCTCAGGCACAGATACGCAGTATTTT.

The V call is TRBV24-1, the J call TRBJ1-4; a weak D match, TRBD1 (6 bases). Trimming stripped 4 bases from V and 7 bases from J, with 9 bases between. The CDR3 covers 13 residues. CDR1 is KGHDR, CDR2 SFDVKD, per germline. CDR3 in amino acids: CATSDRTVEKLFF. CDR3 nucleotides: TGTGCCACCAGTGACCGGACAGTTGAAAAACTGTTTTTT.

This clonotype was seen more than once but under ten times. This chain links TRBV7-9 with TRBJ1-6; D is ambiguous. This CDR3 is 14 amino acids long. Looked up from germline, CDR1 is SEHNR and CDR2 is FQNEAQ (reference sequence). V lost 3 bases and J lost 10, with 13 bases in between. The DNA of the CDR3 is TGTGCCAGCAGCTTTACCACAGTTGGATCACCCCTCCACTTT. This translates into CASSFTTVGSPLHF.

This clonotype was detected a few times. The rearrangement links TRBV27 to TRBJ2-1, with 11 positions matching TRBD1. In germline, CDR1 is MNHEY, CDR2 SMNVEV (reference sequence). The CDR3 consists of 16 residues. With V trimmed by 5 bases and J by 7 bases, 10 bases remained unmatched. CDR3 sequence: CASSPPSDRGHNEQFF. Written as DNA, the CDR3 is TGTGCCAGCAGTCCACCTTCGGACAGGGGGCATAATGAGCAGTTCTTC.

CDR3 coding DNA: TGTGCCAGCAGCCTAGCCGGGACAGGGGTGAACGAGCAGTACTTC. The encoded protein is CASSLAGTGVNEQYF. The genes are TRBV12-3 or TRBV12-4 and TRBJ2-7; 10 nucleotides align to TRBD1. Trimming removed 6 bases from V and 5 bases from J; junction bases left unmatched: 10. The length of the CDR3 is 15 residues.

This clonotype has only a few counts. V gene TRBV12-3 or TRBV12-4 combines with J gene TRBJ2-3, with D perhaps TRBD2 (5 bases). CDR3 length: 13 amino acids. V lost 5 bases to trimming and J lost 6 bases, with 12 bases between them. The CDR3 coding sequence is TGTGCCAGCAGTAGAGGATCGGGGGATACGCAGTATTTT. It codes for CASSRGSGDTQYF.

J is TRBJ2-5 and V is TRBV5-1, with D perhaps being TRBD1 or TRBD2 (5 bases each). The germline gives CDR1 SGHRS, CDR2 YFSETQ. The CDR3 has 13 residues. V was clipped by 4 bases and J by 3 bases, with 10 bases between them. CDR3 in DNA: TGCGCCAGCAGCAGGGACGGCGAAGAGACCCAGTACTTC. It is translated as CASSRDGEETQYF.

The rearrangement uses TRBV29-1 and TRBJ1-2, with D possibly being TRBD1 (6 bases). This CDR3 contains 18 residues. From germline, CDR1 is SQVTM and CDR2 ANQGSEA. Trimming left V 4 bases short and J 4 bases short, with 28 bases between. As DNA, the CDR3 is TGCAGCGTTGTAAGCGCCGGGGGAACAGGGAGGGAGGGCTATGGCTACACCTTC. It encodes CSVVSAGGTGREGYGYTF.

The rearrangement joins TRBV30 to TRBJ2-4, with D tentatively TRBD2 (6 bases). Trimming cost V 0 bases and J 0 bases, with 15 bases left between them. The CDR3 extends over 17 amino acids. The germline CDR1 and CDR2 sequences are GTSNPN and SVGIG (reference sequence). The CDR3 region has the DNA TGTGCCTGGAGTGTACTTAAGGAGGGGCTAGCCAAAAACATTCAGTACTTC. This translates into CAWSVLKEGLAKNIQYF.

The chain recombines TRBV12-3 or TRBV12-4 with TRBJ1-2; D ambiguous. The CDR3 extends over 12 amino acids. Deletions cut 3 bases from V and 8 bases from J, with 10 bases between. CDR3 nucleotide sequence: TGTGCCAGCAGTTTCTCTGGGAAAGGCTACACCTTC. Protein sequence: CASSFSGKGYTF.

The chain links TRBV4-1 to TRBJ1-2, with D uncertain. The germline V gene encodes CDR1 MGHRA and CDR2 YSYEKL. With 0 bases removed from V and 7 bases from J, the gap between germline ends came to 18 bases. The CDR3 has 16 residues. In DNA, the CDR3 is TGCGCCAGCAGCCAAGATTCGAGTTGGGTGCGACGTGGCTACACCTTC. As protein: CASSQDSSWVRRGYTF.

The chain has TRBV28 and TRBJ2-5; 10 nucleotides match TRBD1. CDR3 length equals 14 residues. Germline loops: CDR1 MDHEN, CDR2 SYDVKM. J gave up 4 bases and V 6 bases, and 5 bases lay outside the gene matches. CDR3 nucleotides: TGTGCCAGCAGGACAGGGGGCGCGGCAGAGACCCAGTACTTC. Translated, it gives CASRTGGAAETQYF.

The DNA for the CDR3 is TGTGCCAGCAGTAGGGAAGTCGGCTATGGCTACACCTTC. It encodes CASSREVGYGYTF. The chain carries TRBV6-1 and TRBJ1-2; D gene ambiguous. CDR1 is MNHNS, CDR2 SASEGT, per germline. The CDR3 covers 13 residues. Trimming stripped 5 bases from V and 4 bases from J, with 11 bases between.

This chain links TRBV6-2 or TRBV6-3 with TRBJ2-3; 10 bases agree with TRBD2. The CDR3 is 16 residues long. Germline V gene sequence: CDR1 MNHEY, CDR2 SVGEGT. Germline trimming cut 8 bases from V and 4 bases from J; bases unmatched to any gene: 12. This CDR3 reads CASVAGGQYSADTQYF. The CDR3 coding sequence is TGTGCCAGCGTAGCGGGGGGCCAGTACAGCGCAGATACGCAGTATTTT.

This clonotype was detected a few times. The chain is built from TRBV2 and TRBJ2-5, with 11 bases aligning to TRBD2. Germline values: CDR1 SNHLY, CDR2 FYNNEI. This CDR3 spans 16 amino acids. J gave up 2 bases and V 7 bases, and 9 bases lay outside the gene matches. The CDR3 region has the DNA TGTGCCAGCATCTGGCTAGCGGGGGGACGACAAGAGACCCAGTACTTC. The encoded protein is CASIWLAGGRQETQYF.

The rearrangement links TRBV13 to TRBJ1-1; tentatively, D is TRBD1 (5 bases). V lost 5 bases and J lost 10, with 17 bases in between. CDR3 length: 13 amino acids. Germline CDR1 reads PRHDT; CDR2 reads FYEKMQ (reference sequence). In nucleotides, the CDR3 is TGTGCCAGCAGCCCCCCGGACGGAACAGGAGCTTTCTTT. It is translated as CASSPPDGTGAFF. Drawing the rest from reference TRBV13 and TRBJ1-1, the complete variable domain is AAGVIQSPRHLIKEKRETATLKCYPIPRHDTVYWYQQGPGQDPQFLISFYEKMQSDKGSIPDRFSAQQFSDYHSELNMSSLELGDSALYFCASSPPDGTGAFFGQGTRLTVV.

CDR3: CASSVDPGMNTEAFF. The DNA for the CDR3 is TGTGCCAGCAGCGTAGACCCCGGGATGAACACTGAAGCTTTCTTT. J is TRBJ1-1 and V is TRBV9, with D hard to call. The V end lost 0 bases, the J end lost 0 bases, and 9 bases lay between the germline ends. Germline V gene sequence: CDR1 SGDLS, CDR2 YYNGEE. This CDR3 is built from 15 residues.